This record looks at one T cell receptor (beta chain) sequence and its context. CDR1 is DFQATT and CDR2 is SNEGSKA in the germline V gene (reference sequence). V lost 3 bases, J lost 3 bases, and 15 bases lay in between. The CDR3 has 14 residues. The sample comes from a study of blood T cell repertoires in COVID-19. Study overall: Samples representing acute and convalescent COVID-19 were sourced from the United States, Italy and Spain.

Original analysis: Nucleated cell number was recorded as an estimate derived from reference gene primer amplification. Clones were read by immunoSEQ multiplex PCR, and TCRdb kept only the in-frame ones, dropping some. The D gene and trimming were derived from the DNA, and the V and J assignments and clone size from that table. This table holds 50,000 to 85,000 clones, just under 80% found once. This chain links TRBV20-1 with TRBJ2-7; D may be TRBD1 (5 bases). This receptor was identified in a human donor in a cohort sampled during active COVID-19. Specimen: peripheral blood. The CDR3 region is CSASQRGPGYEQYF. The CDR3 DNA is TGCAGTGCTAGTCAAAGGGGCCCCGGCTACGAGCAGTACTTC.